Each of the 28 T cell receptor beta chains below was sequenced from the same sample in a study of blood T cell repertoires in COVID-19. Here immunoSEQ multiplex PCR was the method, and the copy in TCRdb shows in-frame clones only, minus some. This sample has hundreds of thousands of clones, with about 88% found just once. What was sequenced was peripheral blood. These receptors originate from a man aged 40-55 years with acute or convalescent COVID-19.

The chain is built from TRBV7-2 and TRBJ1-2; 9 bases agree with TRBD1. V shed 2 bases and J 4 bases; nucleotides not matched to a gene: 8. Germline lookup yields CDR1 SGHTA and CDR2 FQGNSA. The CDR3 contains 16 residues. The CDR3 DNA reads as TGTGCCAGCAGCTTATACCGGACAGGGGCCCGCTATGGCTACACCTTC. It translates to CASSLYRTGARYGYTF.

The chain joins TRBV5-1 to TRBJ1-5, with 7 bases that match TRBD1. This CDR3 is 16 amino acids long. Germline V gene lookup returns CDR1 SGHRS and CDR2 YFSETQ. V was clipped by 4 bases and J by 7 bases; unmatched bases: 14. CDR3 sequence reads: CASSPGTASGKQPQHF. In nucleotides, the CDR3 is TGCGCCAGCAGCCCGGGGACAGCCTCGGGAAAACAGCCCCAGCATTTT. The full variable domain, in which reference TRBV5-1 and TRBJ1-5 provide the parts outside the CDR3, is KAGVTQTPRYLIKTRGQQVTLSCSPISGHRSVSWYQQTPGQGLQFLFEYFSETQRNKGNFPGRFSGRQFSNSRSEMNVSTLELGDSALYLCASSPGTASGKQPQHFGDGTRLSIL.

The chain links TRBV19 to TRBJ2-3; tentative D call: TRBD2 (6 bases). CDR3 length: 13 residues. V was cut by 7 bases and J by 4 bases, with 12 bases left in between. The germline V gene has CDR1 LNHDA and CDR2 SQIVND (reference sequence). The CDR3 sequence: CASNREWADTQYF. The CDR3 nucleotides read TGTGCCAGTAATCGGGAGTGGGCAGATACGCAGTATTTT.

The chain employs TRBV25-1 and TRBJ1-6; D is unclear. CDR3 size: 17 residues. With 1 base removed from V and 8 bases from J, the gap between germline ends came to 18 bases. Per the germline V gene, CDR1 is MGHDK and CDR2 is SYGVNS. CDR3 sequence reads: CASSESIRLGSDSPLHF. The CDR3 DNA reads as TGTGCCAGCAGTGAATCCATTAGGCTCGGGTCGGATTCACCCCTCCACTTT. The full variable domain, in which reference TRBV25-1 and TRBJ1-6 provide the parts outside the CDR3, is EADIYQTPRYLVIGTGKKITLECSQTMGHDKMYWYQQDPGMELHLIHYSYGVNSTEKGDLSSESTVSRIRTEHFPLTLESARPSHTSQYLCASSESIRLGSDSPLHFGNGTRLTVT.

CDR3 nucleotides: TGTGCCAGCAGCTTAATGGGAGTCGGCGAGACCCAGTACTTC. It encodes CASSLMGVGETQYF. This chain uses TRBV7-2 with TRBJ2-5; D might be TRBD2 (5 bases). Deletions cut 2 bases from V and 5 bases from J, with 12 bases between. The CDR3 extends over 14 amino acids. CDR1 is SGHTA, CDR2 FQGNSA, per germline.

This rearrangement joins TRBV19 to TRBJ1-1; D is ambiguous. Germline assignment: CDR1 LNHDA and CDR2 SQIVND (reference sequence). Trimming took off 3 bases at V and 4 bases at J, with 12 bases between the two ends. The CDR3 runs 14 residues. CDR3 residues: CASSIVTGSTEAFF. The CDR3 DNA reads TGTGCCAGTAGTATCGTCACGGGGTCCACTGAAGCTTTCTTT.

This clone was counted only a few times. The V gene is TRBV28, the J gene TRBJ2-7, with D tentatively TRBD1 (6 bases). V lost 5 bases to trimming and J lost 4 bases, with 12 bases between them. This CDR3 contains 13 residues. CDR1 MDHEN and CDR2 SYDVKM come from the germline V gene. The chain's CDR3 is CASSRGTRYEQYF. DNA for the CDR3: TGTGCCAGCAGTAGGGGGACAAGATACGAGCAGTACTTC.

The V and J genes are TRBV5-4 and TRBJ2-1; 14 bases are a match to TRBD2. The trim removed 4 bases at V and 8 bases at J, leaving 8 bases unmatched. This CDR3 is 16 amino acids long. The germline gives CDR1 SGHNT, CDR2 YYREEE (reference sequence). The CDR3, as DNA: TGTGCCAGCAGCCCCGGGACTAGCGGGAGTACTGATGAGCAGTTCTTC. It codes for CASSPGTSGSTDEQFF.

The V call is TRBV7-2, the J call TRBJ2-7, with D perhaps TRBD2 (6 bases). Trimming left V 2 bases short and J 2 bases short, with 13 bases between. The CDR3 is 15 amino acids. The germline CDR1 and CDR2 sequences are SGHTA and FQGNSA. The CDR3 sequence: CASSLSQTRAYEQYF. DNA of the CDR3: TGTGCCAGCAGCTTATCCCAGACTAGGGCCTACGAGCAGTACTTC.

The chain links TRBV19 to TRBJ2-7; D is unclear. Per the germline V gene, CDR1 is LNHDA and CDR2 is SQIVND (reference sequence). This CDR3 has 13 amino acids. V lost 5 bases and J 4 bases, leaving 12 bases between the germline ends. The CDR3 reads CASSRSRGYEQYF. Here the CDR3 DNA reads TGTGCCAGTAGTCGCTCCCGCGGTTACGAGCAGTACTTC.

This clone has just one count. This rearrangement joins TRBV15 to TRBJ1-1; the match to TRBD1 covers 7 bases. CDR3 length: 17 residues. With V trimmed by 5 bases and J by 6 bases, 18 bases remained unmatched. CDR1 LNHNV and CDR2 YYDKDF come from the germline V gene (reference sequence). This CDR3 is CATSLDPATGPKAEAFF. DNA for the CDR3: TGTGCCACCAGCCTCGATCCCGCGACAGGGCCAAAGGCTGAAGCTTTCTTT.

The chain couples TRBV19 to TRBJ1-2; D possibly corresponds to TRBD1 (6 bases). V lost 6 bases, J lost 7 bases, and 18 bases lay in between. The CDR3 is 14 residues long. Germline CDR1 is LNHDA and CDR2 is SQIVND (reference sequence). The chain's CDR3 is CASSPRGGASGYTF. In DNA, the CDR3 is TGTGCCAGTAGCCCCCGAGGGGGGGCGAGTGGCTACACCTTC.

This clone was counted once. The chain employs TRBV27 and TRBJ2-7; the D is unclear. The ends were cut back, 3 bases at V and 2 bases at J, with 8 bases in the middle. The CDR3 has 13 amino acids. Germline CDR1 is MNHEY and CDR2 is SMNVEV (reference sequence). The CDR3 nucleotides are TGTGCCAGCAGTTTCTCAACTCCCTACGAGCAGTACTTC. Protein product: CASSFSTPYEQYF.

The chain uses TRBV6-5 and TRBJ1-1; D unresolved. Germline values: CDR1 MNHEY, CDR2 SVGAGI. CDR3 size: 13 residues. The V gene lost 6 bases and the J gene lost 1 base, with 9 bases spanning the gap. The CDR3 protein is CASRGRGNTEAFF. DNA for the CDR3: TGTGCCAGCAGGGGCCGGGGGAACACTGAAGCTTTCTTT.

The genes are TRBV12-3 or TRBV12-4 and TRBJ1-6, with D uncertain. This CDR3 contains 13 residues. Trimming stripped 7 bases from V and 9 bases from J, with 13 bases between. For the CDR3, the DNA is TGTGCCAGCACTAGCCACACAAGTTCACCCCTCCACTTT. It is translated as CASTSHTSSPLHF.

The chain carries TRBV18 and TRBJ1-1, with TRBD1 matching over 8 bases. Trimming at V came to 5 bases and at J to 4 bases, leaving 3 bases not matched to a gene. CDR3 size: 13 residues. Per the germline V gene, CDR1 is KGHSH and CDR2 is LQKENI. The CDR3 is CASSSTGATEAFF. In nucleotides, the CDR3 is TGTGCCAGCTCATCGACAGGGGCCACTGAAGCTTTCTTT.

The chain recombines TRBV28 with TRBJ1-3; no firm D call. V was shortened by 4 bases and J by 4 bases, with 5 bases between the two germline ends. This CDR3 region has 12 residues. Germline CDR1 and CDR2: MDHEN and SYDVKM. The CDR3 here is CASSWEGNTIYF. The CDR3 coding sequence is TGTGCCAGCAGTTGGGAGGGAAACACCATATATTTT.

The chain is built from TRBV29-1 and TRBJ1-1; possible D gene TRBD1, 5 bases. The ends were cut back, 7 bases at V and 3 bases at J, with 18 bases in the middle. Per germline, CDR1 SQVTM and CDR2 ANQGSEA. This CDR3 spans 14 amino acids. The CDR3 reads CSGEPGPPDTEAFF. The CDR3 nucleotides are TGCAGCGGAGAGCCAGGGCCACCAGACACTGAAGCTTTCTTT. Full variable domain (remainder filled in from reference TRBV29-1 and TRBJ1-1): SAVISQKPSRDICQRGTSLTIQCQVDSQVTMMFWYRQQPGQSLTLIATANQGSEATYESGFVIDKFPISRPNLTFSTLTVSNMSPEDSSIYLCSGEPGPPDTEAFFGQGTRLTVV.

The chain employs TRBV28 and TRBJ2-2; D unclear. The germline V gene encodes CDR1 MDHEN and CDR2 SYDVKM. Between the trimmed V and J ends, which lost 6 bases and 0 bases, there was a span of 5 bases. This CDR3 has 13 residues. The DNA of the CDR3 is TGTGCCAGCAGACAGACGAACACCGGGGAGCTGTTTTTT. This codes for CASRQTNTGELFF.

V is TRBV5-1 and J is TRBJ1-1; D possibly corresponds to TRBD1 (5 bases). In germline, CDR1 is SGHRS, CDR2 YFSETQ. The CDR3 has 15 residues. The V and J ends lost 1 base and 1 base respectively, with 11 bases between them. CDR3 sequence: CASSLRGQTNTEAFF. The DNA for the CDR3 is TGCGCCAGCAGCTTGAGAGGACAAACGAACACTGAAGCTTTCTTT. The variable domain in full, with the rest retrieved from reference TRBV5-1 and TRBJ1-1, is KAGVTQTPRYLIKTRGQQVTLSCSPISGHRSVSWYQQTPGQGLQFLFEYFSETQRNKGNFPGRFSGRQFSNSRSEMNVSTLELGDSALYLCASSLRGQTNTEAFFGQGTRLTVV.

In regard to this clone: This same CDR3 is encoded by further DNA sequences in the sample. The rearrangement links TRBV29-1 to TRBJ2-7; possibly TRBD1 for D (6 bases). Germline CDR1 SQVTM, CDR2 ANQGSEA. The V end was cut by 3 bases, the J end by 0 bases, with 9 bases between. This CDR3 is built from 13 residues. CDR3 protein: CSVERGSSYEQYF. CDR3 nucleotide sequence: TGCAGCGTTGAGAGGGGGAGCTCCTACGAGCAGTACTTC.

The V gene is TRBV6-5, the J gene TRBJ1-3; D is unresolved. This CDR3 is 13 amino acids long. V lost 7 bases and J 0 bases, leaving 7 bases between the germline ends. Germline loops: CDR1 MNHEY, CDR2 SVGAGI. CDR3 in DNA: TGTGCCAGCACGTGGAGCTCTGGAAACACCATATATTTT. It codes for CASTWSSGNTIYF.

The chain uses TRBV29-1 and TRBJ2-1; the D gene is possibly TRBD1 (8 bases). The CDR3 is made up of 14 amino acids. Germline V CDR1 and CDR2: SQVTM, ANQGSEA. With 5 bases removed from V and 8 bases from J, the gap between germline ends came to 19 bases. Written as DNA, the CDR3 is TGCAGCGTTTTTTCCGACAGGGGAGGGTATGAGCAGTTCTTC. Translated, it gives CSVFSDRGGYEQFF.

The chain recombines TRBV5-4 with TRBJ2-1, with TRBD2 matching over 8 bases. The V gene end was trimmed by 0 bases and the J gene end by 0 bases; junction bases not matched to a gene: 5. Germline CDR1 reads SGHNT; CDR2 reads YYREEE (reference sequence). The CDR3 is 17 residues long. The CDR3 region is CASSLGGGPSSYNEQFF. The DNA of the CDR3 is TGTGCCAGCAGCTTGGGCGGGGGGCCGAGCTCCTACAATGAGCAGTTCTTC.

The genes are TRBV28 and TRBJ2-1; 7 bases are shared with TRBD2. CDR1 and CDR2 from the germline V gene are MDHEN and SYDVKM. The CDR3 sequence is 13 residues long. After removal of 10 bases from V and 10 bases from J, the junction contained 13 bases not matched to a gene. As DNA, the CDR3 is TGTGCCATCCACGGAGGGGCGGGAGTCGAGCAGTTCTTC. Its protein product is CAIHGGAGVEQFF. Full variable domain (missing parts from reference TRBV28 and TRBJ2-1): DVKVTQSSRYLVKRTGEKVFLECVQDMDHENMFWYRQDPGLGLRLIYFSYDVKMKEKGDIPEGYSVSREKKERFSLILESASTNQTSMYLCAIHGGAGVEQFFGPGTRLTVL.

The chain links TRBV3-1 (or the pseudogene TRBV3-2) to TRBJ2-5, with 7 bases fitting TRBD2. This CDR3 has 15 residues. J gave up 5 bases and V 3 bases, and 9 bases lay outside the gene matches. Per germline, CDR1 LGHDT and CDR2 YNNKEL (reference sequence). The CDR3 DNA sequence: TGTGCCAGCAGCCAGGGGGGGAATTCGATCGAGACCCAGTACTTC. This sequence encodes CASSQGGNSIETQYF.

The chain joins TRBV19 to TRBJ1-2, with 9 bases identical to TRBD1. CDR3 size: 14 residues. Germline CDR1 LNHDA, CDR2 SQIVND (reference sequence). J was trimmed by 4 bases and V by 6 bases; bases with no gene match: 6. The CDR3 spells CASRTGQGLYGYTF. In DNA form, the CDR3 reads TGTGCCAGTAGGACGGGACAGGGCCTCTATGGCTACACCTTC. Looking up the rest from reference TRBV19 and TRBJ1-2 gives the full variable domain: DGGITQSPKYLFRKEGQNVTLSCEQNLNHDAMYWYRQDPGQGLRLIYYSQIVNDFQKGDIAEGYSVSREKKESFPLTVTSAQKNPTAFYLCASRTGQGLYGYTFGSGTRLTVV.

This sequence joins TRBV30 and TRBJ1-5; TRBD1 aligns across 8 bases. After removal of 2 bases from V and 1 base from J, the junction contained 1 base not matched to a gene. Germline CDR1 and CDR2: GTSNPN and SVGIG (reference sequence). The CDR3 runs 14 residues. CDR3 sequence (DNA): TGTGCCTGGAGTCGGACAGGGAGCAATCAGCCCCAGCATTTT. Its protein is CAWSRTGSNQPQHF.